The 18 T cell receptor beta chains below were found in one sample sequenced in a study of T cells after yellow fever vaccination. In TCRdb, the 5' RACE reads were re-called with MiXCR into one record per CDR3 protein. This sample has a few hundred thousand distinct CDR3 sequences, with 3% to 4.5% found just once. Source: PBMCs, taken 5 days after the yellow fever booster vaccination. The receptors originated from a young man who received the YFV17D yellow fever vaccine.

The chain recombines TRBV4-2 with TRBJ2-3, with D uncertain. CDR1 and CDR2 from the germline V gene are LGHNA and YNFKEQ. Trimming pared 7 bases from V and 2 bases from J, leaving 10 bases between. The CDR3 is 13 amino acids. CDR3 protein: CASTRTDTDTQYF. DNA of the CDR3: TGTGCCAGCACCAGGACGGACACAGATACGCAGTATTTT.

This clonotype was detected many times. The chain joins TRBV7-3 to TRBJ1-5; a possible D gene is TRBD1 (5 bases). V lost 5 bases and J 7 bases, leaving 12 bases between the germline ends. CDR1 SGHTA and CDR2 FQGTGA come from the germline V gene. This CDR3 spans 13 amino acids. This chain's CDR3 is CASSRGGGQPQHF. The CDR3 bases are TGTGCCAGCAGCCGGGGGGGAGGCCAGCCCCAGCATTTT.

In this sample, this clonotype turned up many times. The chain is built from TRBV19 and TRBJ1-4; D remains ambiguous. Trimming cost V 7 bases and J 8 bases, with 14 bases left between them. The germline gives CDR1 LNHDA, CDR2 SQIVND (reference sequence). This CDR3 has 13 amino acids. Here the CDR3 reads CASKSQEKEKLFF. The CDR3 DNA reads TGTGCCAGTAAATCCCAGGAGAAGGAAAAACTGTTTTTT.

The table lists this clonotype with many counts. The V and J genes are TRBV5-4 and TRBJ2-3; tentative D call: TRBD2 (6 bases). The germline CDR1 and CDR2 sequences are SGHNT and YYREEE (reference sequence). The CDR3 spans 12 residues. Trimming stripped 5 bases from V and 4 bases from J, with 8 bases between. Here the CDR3 DNA reads TGTGCCAGCAGGGAGGGCGCAGATACGCAGTATTTT. This translates into CASREGADTQYF.

This clonotype has at least ten counts. The chain joins TRBV28 to TRBJ1-2; D not resolved. V gave up 4 bases and J gave up 4 bases, with 10 bases separating them. This CDR3 spans 13 amino acids. Per the germline V gene, CDR1 is MDHEN and CDR2 is SYDVKM. CDR3 coding DNA: TGTGCCAGCAGTTCAATAAACTCCTATGGCTACACCTTC. This sequence encodes CASSSINSYGYTF.

This clonotype was observed a few times. The chain couples TRBV12-3 or TRBV12-4 to TRBJ1-2; maybe TRBD1 (5 bases). V lost 6 bases and J lost 4, with 9 bases in between. The CDR3 sequence is 12 residues long. The CDR3 DNA reads TGTGCCAGCAGCAGACAGCTCTATGGCTACACCTTC. As protein: CASSRQLYGYTF.

This clonotype was seen more than once but under ten times. The CDR3 bases are TGCGCCAGCAGTGGGGAAGCTGTCTTAGGGGAGCAGTACTTC. This gives the protein CASSGEAVLGEQYF. V usage is TRBV10-1 and J usage is TRBJ2-7; D is uncertain. The V and J ends lost 4 bases and 7 bases respectively, with 17 bases between them. Germline V lookup: CDR1 WNHNN, CDR2 SYGVQD (reference sequence). This CDR3 has 14 amino acids.

This clonotype has a count of ten or more. The gene calls are TRBV5-1 and TRBJ2-3; 13 positions match TRBD2. V shed 4 bases and J 4 bases; nucleotides not matched to a gene: 3. The V gene's germline CDR1 is SGHRS and CDR2 YFSETQ. The CDR3 extends over 15 amino acids. Written as DNA, the CDR3 is TGCGCCAGCAGCGCGGGACTAGCGGGGTCAGATACGCAGTATTTT. This translates into CASSAGLAGSDTQYF.

This sequence joins TRBV5-4 and TRBJ2-2; either TRBD1 or TRBD2 may fit D (5 bases each). The CDR3 is 15 residues long. Looked up from germline, CDR1 is SGHNT and CDR2 is YYREEE (reference sequence). The V gene lost 0 bases and the J gene lost 4 bases, with 10 bases spanning the gap. In nucleotides, the CDR3 is TGTGCCAGCAGCTTGGCGCAGGGACGCACCGGGGAGCTGTTTTTT. Residues: CASSLAQGRTGELFF.

This clonotype has a handful of counts. The V call is TRBV29-1, the J call TRBJ2-7; D is ambiguous. CDR1 and CDR2 from the germline V gene are SQVTM and ANQGSEA. Deletions cut 4 bases from V and 5 bases from J, with 15 bases between. The CDR3 contains 13 residues. CDR3 DNA sequence: TGCAGCGTTGGATTCCCTTTACGAAACGAGCAGTACTTC. This encodes CSVGFPLRNEQYF.

This clonotype has a count of ten or more. This chain links TRBV5-1 with TRBJ2-2; possibly TRBD1 for D (5 bases). Germline CDR1 SGHRS, CDR2 YFSETQ. The CDR3 is 15 residues long. With 2 bases removed from V and 2 bases from J, the gap between germline ends came to 10 bases. The CDR3 sequence is CASSFQGPNTGELFF. The CDR3, as DNA: TGCGCCAGCAGCTTTCAGGGTCCTAACACCGGGGAGCTGTTTTTT.

This clonotype was found a few times. The rearrangement links TRBV2 to TRBJ2-3; 12 bases fit TRBD2. Trimming removed 10 bases from V and 10 bases from J; junction bases left unmatched: 24. Germline V gene data show CDR1 as SNHLY and CDR2 as FYNNEI. The CDR3 totals 18 residues. CDR3 nucleotides: TGTGCCACTACGCCGGGACTAGCGGGTACCATATCTTTTCGAGCGCAGTATTTT. Translated, it gives CATTPGLAGTISFRAQYF.

At least ten counts were recorded for this clonotype. V gene TRBV27 combines with J gene TRBJ2-4, with 7 bases identical to TRBD1. This CDR3 is built from 14 residues. Germline V gives CDR1 MNHEY, CDR2 SMNVEV (reference sequence). V shed 5 bases, J shed 6 bases, and the junction held 7 bases outside the gene matches. CDR3 amino acids: CASSPTGPGNIQYF. The CDR3, as DNA: TGTGCCAGCAGTCCGACAGGGCCGGGAAACATTCAGTACTTC.

This clonotype has only a few counts. This rearrangement joins TRBV11-1 to TRBJ2-5, with TRBD1 matching 7 bases. With 1 base clipped from V and 12 bases from J, the junction kept 8 bases outside the gene matches. Germline lookup yields CDR1 SGHAT and CDR2 FQDESV (reference sequence). The CDR3 spans 13 residues. CDR3 bases: TGTGCCAGCAGCTTAGGGGGACAGCCTGAGGAGTACTTC. Protein: CASSLGGQPEEYF.

This clonotype was counted at least ten times. The rearrangement uses TRBV7-2 and TRBJ2-5; D gene ambiguous. Germline CDR1 is SGHTA and CDR2 is FQGNSA. CDR3 length equals 13 residues. The V end lost 2 bases, the J end lost 2 bases, and 6 bases lay between the germline ends. In DNA form, the CDR3 reads TGTGCCAGCAGCTTAAGCTATCAAGAGACCCAGTACTTC. Translated: CASSLSYQETQYF.

This clonotype was counted at least ten times. The genes are TRBV7-9 and TRBJ2-1; D is unclear. Germline assignment: CDR1 SEHNR and CDR2 FQNEAQ (reference sequence). The germline V and J ends were trimmed by 6 bases and 2 bases, with 11 bases remaining between them. The CDR3 spans 14 residues. The DNA for the CDR3 is TGTGCCAGCAGTCGGGTTCTGGCCTACAATGAGCAGTTCTTC. Translated, it gives CASSRVLAYNEQFF.

The rearrangement uses TRBV6-5 and TRBJ2-1; 14 bases map to TRBD2. There are 19 residues in the CDR3. J was trimmed by 0 bases and V by 7 bases; bases with no gene match: 11. Germline V gene lookup returns CDR1 MNHEY and CDR2 SVGAGI. CDR3 region: CASTQGGTSGGGSYNEQFF. CDR3 coding DNA: TGTGCCAGCACCCAAGGTGGGACTAGCGGGGGCGGCTCCTACAATGAGCAGTTCTTC.

The chain links TRBV12-3 or TRBV12-4 to TRBJ1-1; 8 bases are shared with TRBD1. The CDR3 loop spans 14 amino acids. The ends lost 3 bases at V and 4 bases at J; junction bases unmatched: 4. The CDR3 reads CASSFQGAVTEAFF. In DNA, the CDR3 is TGTGCCAGCAGTTTCCAGGGGGCGGTCACTGAAGCTTTCTTT.